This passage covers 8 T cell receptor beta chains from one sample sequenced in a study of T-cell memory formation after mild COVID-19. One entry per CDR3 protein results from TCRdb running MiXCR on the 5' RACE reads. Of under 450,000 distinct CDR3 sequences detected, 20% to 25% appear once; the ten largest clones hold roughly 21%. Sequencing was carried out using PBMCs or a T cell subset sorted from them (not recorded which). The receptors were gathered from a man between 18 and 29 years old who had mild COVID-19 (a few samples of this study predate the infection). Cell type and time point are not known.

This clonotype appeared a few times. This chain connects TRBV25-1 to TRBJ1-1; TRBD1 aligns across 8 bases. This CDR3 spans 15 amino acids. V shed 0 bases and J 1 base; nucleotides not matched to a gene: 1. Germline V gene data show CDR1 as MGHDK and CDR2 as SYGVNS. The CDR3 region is CASSEYQGANTEAFF. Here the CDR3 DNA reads TGTGCCAGCAGTGAATATCAGGGGGCGAACACTGAAGCTTTCTTT.

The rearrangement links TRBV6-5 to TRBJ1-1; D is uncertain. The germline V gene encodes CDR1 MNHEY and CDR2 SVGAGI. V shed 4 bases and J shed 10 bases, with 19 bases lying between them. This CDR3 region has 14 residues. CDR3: CASSSNQETHVAFF. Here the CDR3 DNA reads TGTGCCAGCAGTTCAAATCAGGAGACACACGTAGCTTTCTTT.

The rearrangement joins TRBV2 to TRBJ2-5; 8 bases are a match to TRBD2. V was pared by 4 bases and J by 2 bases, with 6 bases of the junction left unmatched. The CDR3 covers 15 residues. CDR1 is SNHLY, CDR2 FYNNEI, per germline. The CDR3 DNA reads TGTGCCAGCAGTGCACGGGAGGGCCTTCAAGAGACCCAGTACTTC. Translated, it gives CASSAREGLQETQYF. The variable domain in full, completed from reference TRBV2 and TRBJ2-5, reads EPEVTQTPSHQVTQMGQEVILRCVPISNHLYFYWYRQILGQKVEFLVSFYNNEISEKSEIFDDQFSVERPDGSNFTLKIRSTKLEDSAMYFCASSAREGLQETQYFGPGTRLLVL.

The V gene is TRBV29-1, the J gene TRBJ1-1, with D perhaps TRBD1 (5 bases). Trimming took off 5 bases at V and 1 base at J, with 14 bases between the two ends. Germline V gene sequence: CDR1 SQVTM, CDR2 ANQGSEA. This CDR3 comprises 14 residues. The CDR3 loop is CSVSDRRKNTEAFF. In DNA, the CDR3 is TGCAGCGTTTCAGACAGACGCAAGAACACTGAAGCTTTCTTT.

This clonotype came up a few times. The chain's CDR3 is CASSLDIGKIGTDTQYF. DNA for the CDR3: TGTGCCAGCAGCTTAGACATCGGGAAGATCGGCACAGATACGCAGTATTTT. The chain employs TRBV7-6 and TRBJ2-3; D possibly corresponds to TRBD2 (5 bases). V lost 1 base, J lost 1 base, and 15 bases lay in between. This CDR3 comprises 17 residues. CDR1 and CDR2 from the germline V gene are SGHVS and FNYEAQ.

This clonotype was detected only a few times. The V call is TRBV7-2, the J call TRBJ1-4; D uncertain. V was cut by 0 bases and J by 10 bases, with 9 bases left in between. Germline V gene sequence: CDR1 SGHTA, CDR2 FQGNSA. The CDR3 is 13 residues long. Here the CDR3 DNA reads TGTGCCAGCAGCTTAGCGCTAGACGGAAAACTGTTTTTT. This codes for CASSLALDGKLFF.

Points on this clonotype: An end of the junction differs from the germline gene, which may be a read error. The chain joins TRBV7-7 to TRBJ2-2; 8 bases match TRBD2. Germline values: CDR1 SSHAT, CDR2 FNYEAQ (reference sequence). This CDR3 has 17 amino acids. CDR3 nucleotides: TGTGCTAGCAGCCCTAGGAGCGGGGGCTTGTCCACCGGGGAGCTGTTTTTT. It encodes CASSPRSGGLSTGELFF.

The CDR3 nucleotides are TGTGCCAGCAGCGGCACAGGGGGCCAGGGTACGCAGTATTTT. Protein product: CASSGTGGQGTQYF. The gene calls are TRBV9 and TRBJ2-3; 9 nucleotides agree with TRBD1. The germline gives CDR1 SGDLS, CDR2 YYNGEE. The CDR3 loop spans 14 amino acids. J gave up 8 bases and V 3 bases, and 7 bases lay outside the gene matches. Full variable domain (missing parts from reference TRBV9 and TRBJ2-3): DSGVTQTPKHLITATGQRVTLRCSPRSGDLSVYWYQQSLDQGLQFLIQYYNGEERAKGNILERFSAQQFPDLHSELNLSSLELGDSALYFCASSGTGGQGTQYFGPGTRLTVL.